What follows are 30 T cell receptor beta chains derived from one specimen sequenced in a study of shared clonotypes between healthy human individuals. Using immunoSEQ multiplex PCR, the repertoire was profiled, and TCRdb retains in-frame clones only, with some absent. The profile covers approximately 980,000 clones, with approximately 80% appearing a single time and approximately 1.5% taken by the ten largest. Material: memory CD4+ T cells sorted from blood. Described subset: CD45RA-negative fraction. Every receptor here comes from a man aged 18 to 35 in good health.

The chain uses TRBV6-1 and TRBJ1-1, with D possibly being TRBD1 (5 bases). V was shortened by 7 bases and J by 4 bases, with 13 bases between the two germline ends. This CDR3 is built from 13 residues. The germline gives CDR1 MNHNS, CDR2 SASEGT. The CDR3 bases are TGTGCCAGCATCGCCAGGGAGGGCACTGAAGCTTTCTTT. Residues: CASIAREGTEAFF.

The table lists this clone with a few counts. The chain is built from TRBV6-5 and TRBJ2-1; maybe TRBD1 (6 bases). The V and J ends lost 2 bases and 4 bases respectively, with 15 bases between them. This CDR3 comprises 16 residues. The germline gives CDR1 MNHEY, CDR2 SVGAGI. The DNA of the CDR3 is TGTGCCAGCAGTTACGCCGGGACACCTTATTACAATGAGCAGTTCTTC. It translates to CASSYAGTPYYNEQFF.

This rearrangement joins TRBV7-2 to TRBJ2-7; TRBD1 or TRBD2 may be the D gene (6 bases each). The CDR3 length is 15 residues. V gave up 5 bases and J gave up 0 bases, with 14 bases separating them. CDR1 and CDR2 from the germline V gene are SGHTA and FQGNSA. The CDR3 here is CASSVGGGFSYEQYF. The CDR3 DNA reads TGTGCCAGCAGCGTAGGAGGGGGATTCTCCTACGAGCAGTACTTC. The full variable domain, rest sourced from reference TRBV7-2 and TRBJ2-7, is GAGVSQSPSNKVTEKGKDVELRCDPISGHTALYWYRQSLGQGLEFLIYFQGNSAPDKSGLPSDRFSAERTGGSVSTLTIQRTQQEDSAVYLCASSVGGGFSYEQYFGPGTRLTVT.

For this clone: In the same sample, other DNA sequences code for this CDR3. The chain has TRBV29-1 and TRBJ2-1; D possibly corresponds to TRBD1 (5 bases). The CDR3 has 12 residues. The V end lost 4 bases, the J end lost 4 bases, and 8 bases lay between the germline ends. Germline lookup yields CDR1 SQVTM and CDR2 ANQGSEA. This CDR3 is CSVGQGYNEQFF. CDR3 nucleotide sequence: TGCAGCGTTGGGCAGGGTTACAATGAGCAGTTCTTC.

V gene TRBV6-5 combines with J gene TRBJ1-4; D gene ambiguous. Trimming took off 0 bases at V and 8 bases at J, with 13 bases between the two ends. This CDR3 region has 15 residues. Germline assignment: CDR1 MNHEY and CDR2 SVGAGI. The CDR3 protein is CASSYSASLMEKLFF. The DNA of the CDR3 is TGTGCCAGCAGTTACTCCGCGAGCCTGATGGAAAAACTGTTTTTT.

The chain carries TRBV28 and TRBJ2-1; D call uncertain. The CDR3 has 13 residues. Germline V gene data show CDR1 as MDHEN and CDR2 as SYDVKM. V was shortened by 4 bases and J by 9 bases, with 13 bases between the two germline ends. CDR3 coding DNA: TGTGCCAGCAGTTCACTTTCCCCCGCTGAGCAGTTCTTC. Amino acid sequence: CASSSLSPAEQFF.

The V gene is TRBV11-3, the J gene TRBJ2-3; D tentatively reads TRBD1 or TRBD2 (6 bases each). The CDR3 is 18 amino acids. The ends were cut back, 8 bases at V and 1 base at J, with 25 bases in the middle. Germline CDR1 reads SGHNT; CDR2 reads YENEEA. The CDR3 region has the DNA TGTGCCAGCCACAGAGGGGGGCAGGACCTTAGTCGCACAGATACGCAGTATTTT. Translating it yields CASHRGGQDLSRTDTQYF.

A note on this clone: This probably arose from a read error, given a far larger clone one base away. The J gene is TRBJ2-1, the V gene TRBV11-2, with a tentative D call TRBD1 (7 bases). The CDR3 spans 16 residues. Germline CDR1 is SGHAT and CDR2 is FQNNGV. The CDR3 nucleotides are TGTGCCAGCAGGAGACCCTTTGTCAGGGGGGACAATGGGCAGTTCTTC. This encodes CASRRPFVRGDNGQFF.

This rearrangement joins TRBV15 to TRBJ2-5; TRBD1 might be the D (6 bases). The CDR3 spans 16 residues. The germline gives CDR1 LNHNV, CDR2 YYDKDF (reference sequence). The V and J ends lost 0 bases and 5 bases respectively, with 16 bases between them. CDR3 sequence (DNA): TGTGCCACCAGCAGAGATCTTCTGGGACAAGGGGAGACCCAGTACTTC. Translating gives CATSRDLLGQGETQYF.

Concerning this clone itself: Other DNA sequences in the same sample also yield this CDR3. The rearrangement links TRBV15 to TRBJ1-2; a possible D gene is TRBD1 (5 bases). CDR1 and CDR2 (germline): LNHNV, YYDKDF (reference sequence). Trimming cost V 1 base and J 3 bases, with 9 bases left between them. The length of the CDR3 is 14 residues. The CDR3 nucleotides are TGTGCCACCAGCAGAGGCGGGGGAGACTATGGCTACACCTTC. Its protein product is CATSRGGGDYGYTF.

The V and J genes are TRBV6-5 and TRBJ2-5, with D perhaps matching TRBD2 (6 bases). Trimming removed 5 bases at V and 5 bases at J, with 12 bases between. This CDR3 region has 13 residues. Germline assignment: CDR1 MNHEY and CDR2 SVGAGI. CDR3: CASSIAEGETQYF. The CDR3 bases are TGTGCCAGCAGTATAGCGGAAGGGGAGACCCAGTACTTC.

The chain is built from TRBV7-9 and TRBJ1-2; no firm D call. Trimming stripped 5 bases from V and 6 bases from J, with 16 bases between. The CDR3 loop spans 14 amino acids. The germline V gene has CDR1 SEHNR and CDR2 FQNEAQ (reference sequence). In DNA, the CDR3 is TGTGCCAGCAGCGCCAGCAGGTCGTCTCATGGCTACACCTTC. Translation: CASSASRSSHGYTF.

The V gene is TRBV5-1, the J gene TRBJ1-2; D is possibly TRBD1 (6 bases). The germline V gene encodes CDR1 SGHRS and CDR2 YFSETQ. CDR3 length: 13 amino acids. The germline V and J ends were trimmed by 4 bases and 6 bases, with 13 bases remaining between them. CDR3 residues: CASSHRTANGYTF. The CDR3 DNA follows: TGCGCCAGCAGCCATCGGACAGCCAATGGCTACACCTTC.

This chain uses TRBV27 with TRBJ2-3; D tentatively reads TRBD1 or TRBD2 (5 bases each). This CDR3 is built from 14 residues. Germline values: CDR1 MNHEY, CDR2 SMNVEV (reference sequence). Trimming shortened V by 2 bases and J by 4 bases, and 10 bases separated the two germline ends. The CDR3 protein is CASSLVGVADTQYF. The CDR3 DNA reads as TGTGCCAGCAGTTTAGTGGGGGTCGCAGATACGCAGTATTTT.

The chain recombines TRBV5-1 with TRBJ1-1, with D possibly TRBD1 on 6 matching bases. V lost 8 bases, J lost 1 base, and 15 bases lay in between. The CDR3 is made up of 14 amino acids. CDR1 and CDR2 from the germline V gene are SGHRS and YFSETQ. The CDR3 region has the DNA TGCGCCAGTGGTGTAGGGGGTCAGAACACTGAAGCTTTCTTT. Translated: CASGVGGQNTEAFF.

The chain recombines TRBV30 with TRBJ2-5, with 15 bases lining up with TRBD2. The CDR3 is 16 amino acids. The germline CDR1 and CDR2 sequences are GTSNPN and SVGIG (reference sequence). V dropped 2 bases and J dropped 4; count of bases not matched to a gene: 5. The CDR3 here is CAWSTGTSGGSETQYF. The CDR3 DNA reads TGTGCCTGGAGTACTGGGACTAGCGGGGGGTCAGAGACCCAGTACTTC.

This chain connects TRBV10-3 to TRBJ2-3; 9 positions agree with TRBD2. Germline assignment: CDR1 ENHRY and CDR2 SYGVKD. V was pared by 0 bases and J by 1 base, with 2 bases of the junction left unmatched. The CDR3 spans 16 residues. The CDR3 coding sequence is TGTGCCATCAGTGAGTCTAGCGGGGGAGGCACAGATACGCAGTATTTT. Its protein product is CAISESSGGGTDTQYF.

As for this clone: Other DNA sequences in this sample translate to the same CDR3. The chain carries TRBV6-5 and TRBJ1-3; D unclear. There are 16 residues in the CDR3. CDR1 and CDR2 (germline): MNHEY, SVGAGI. Trimming shortened V by 0 bases and J by 0 bases, and 9 bases separated the two germline ends. CDR3 coding DNA: TGTGCCAGCAGTTACTCGTCGGGGAGCTCTGGAAACACCATATATTTT. This codes for CASSYSSGSSGNTIYF.

V and J are TRBV7-2 and TRBJ2-3; D ambiguous. The V and J ends lost 2 bases and 3 bases respectively, with 9 bases between them. Germline V gene lookup returns CDR1 SGHTA and CDR2 FQGNSA. This CDR3 has 14 amino acids. CDR3 residues: CASSLLRATDTQYF. The CDR3 nucleotides are TGTGCCAGCAGCTTACTAAGGGCGACAGATACGCAGTATTTT.

J is TRBJ2-3 and V is TRBV7-9, with TRBD1 as a possible D gene (6 bases). The V end was cut by 5 bases, the J end by 0 bases, with 18 bases between. The CDR3 is 17 amino acids. The V gene's germline CDR1 is SEHNR and CDR2 FQNEAQ (reference sequence). The chain's CDR3 is CASSLFRTEASTDTQYF. The CDR3 DNA reads as TGTGCCAGCAGCCTTTTTAGGACAGAGGCTAGCACAGATACGCAGTATTTT.

The chain carries TRBV6-1 and TRBJ1-2, with D perhaps matching TRBD1 (6 bases). This CDR3 region has 13 residues. V dropped 4 bases and J dropped 4 bases, with 10 bases sitting between them. CDR1 is MNHNS, CDR2 SASEGT, per germline. The CDR3 reads CASSGGPGYGYTF. The CDR3 DNA reads TGTGCCAGCAGTGGGGGGCCGGGCTATGGCTACACCTTC.

This clone was picked up one time. The CDR3 region has the DNA TGTGCCAGCAGTCCGGGACAGGGGGTCACTGAAGCTTTCTTT. It encodes CASSPGQGVTEAFF. The rearrangement joins TRBV25-1 to TRBJ1-1; 11 nucleotides align to TRBD1. Germline V gene lookup returns CDR1 MGHDK and CDR2 SYGVNS. The trim removed 5 bases at V and 4 bases at J, leaving 3 bases unmatched. This CDR3 has 14 residues.

The rearrangement uses TRBV4-3 and TRBJ2-1; D is unclear. CDR1 is LGHNA and CDR2 is YSLEER in the germline V gene. The CDR3 has 12 residues. V was shortened by 0 bases and J by 7 bases, with 4 bases between the two germline ends. Written as DNA, the CDR3 is TGCGCCAGCAGCCAAGAGTGGAATGAGCAGTTCTTC. As protein: CASSQEWNEQFF.

The chain joins TRBV19 to TRBJ2-2, with 9 bases aligning to TRBD1. The CDR3 covers 15 residues. V shed 10 bases and J 6 bases; nucleotides not matched to a gene: 12. Germline V CDR1 and CDR2: LNHDA, SQIVND (reference sequence). CDR3 sequence reads: CATKYGTGTAGELFF. The DNA of the CDR3 is TGTGCCACCAAGTATGGGACAGGGACGGCCGGGGAGCTGTTTTTT.

The chain employs TRBV10-2 and TRBJ1-3, with D possibly matching TRBD1 (6 bases). In germline, CDR1 is WSHSY, CDR2 SAAADI. V dropped 6 bases and J dropped 8 bases, with 14 bases sitting between them. This CDR3 has 13 residues. CDR3 region: CASRTSDRHTIYF. The CDR3 nucleotides read TGCGCCAGCAGGACCAGCGACAGGCACACCATATATTTT.

V is TRBV28 and J is TRBJ2-7; 10 bases line up with TRBD1. CDR3 size: 15 residues. V gave up 7 bases and J gave up 2 bases; unmatched junction bases: 8. Germline V gene data show CDR1 as MDHEN and CDR2 as SYDVKM. CDR3 bases: TGTGCCAGCACCTCGGACAGGGGGTTCGCCTACGAGCAGTACTTC. Translation gives CASTSDRGFAYEQYF.

The table lists this clone with a count of one. This sequence joins TRBV18 and TRBJ1-5, with a possible D match to TRBD1 (5 bases). The CDR3 sequence is 15 residues long. Germline-derived CDR1 and CDR2 are KGHSH and LQKENI. Deletions cut 3 bases from V and 1 base from J, with 10 bases between. Here the CDR3 DNA reads TGTGCCAGCTCACCCCCAGGGTTAAGCAATCAGCCCCAGCATTTT. As protein: CASSPPGLSNQPQHF. Drawing the rest from reference TRBV18 and TRBJ1-5, the complete variable domain is NAGVMQNPRHLVRRRGQEARLRCSPMKGHSHVYWYRQLPEEGLKFMVYLQKENIIDESGMPKERFSAEFPKEGPSILRIQQVVRGDSAAYFCASSPPGLSNQPQHFGDGTRLSIL.

This clone appeared once. J is TRBJ2-3 and V is TRBV4-2, with 10 bases matching TRBD2. V was clipped by 0 bases and J by 1 base; unmatched bases: 1. CDR1 LGHNA and CDR2 YNFKEQ come from the germline V gene. The CDR3 loop spans 16 amino acids. Written as DNA, the CDR3 is TGTGCCAGCAGCCAAGAACTAGCGGGGCGCACAGATACGCAGTATTTT. Its protein is CASSQELAGRTDTQYF.

The chain is built from TRBV6-1 and TRBJ1-2; 7 bases align to TRBD1. CDR3 length: 14 amino acids. The V segment lost 8 bases and the J segment 5 bases; nucleotides outside the gene matches: 11. Germline V CDR1 and CDR2: MNHNS, SASEGT. The CDR3 nucleotides read TGTGCCAGCCACCTCCAGACAGGGCTATATGGCTACACCTTC. Residues: CASHLQTGLYGYTF.

The chain employs TRBV19 and TRBJ2-1; weak D call: TRBD1 (6 bases). Between the trimmed V and J ends, which lost 4 bases and 7 bases, there was a span of 17 bases. This CDR3 spans 15 amino acids. Germline loops: CDR1 LNHDA, CDR2 SQIVND (reference sequence). The CDR3 loop reads CASSTDRWELNEQFF. Here the CDR3 DNA reads TGTGCCAGTAGTACCGACAGGTGGGAACTAAATGAGCAGTTCTTC. The whole variable domain, filled in from reference TRBV19 and TRBJ2-1, reads DGGITQSPKYLFRKEGQNVTLSCEQNLNHDAMYWYRQDPGQGLRLIYYSQIVNDFQKGDIAEGYSVSREKKESFPLTVTSAQKNPTAFYLCASSTDRWELNEQFFGPGTRLTVL.